This T cell receptor beta chain derives from a study of blood T cell repertoires in COVID-19. Study at large: Samples of COVID-19 (acute and convalescent) were obtained from the United States, Italy and Spain.

This clone was detected once. The length of the CDR3 is 14 residues. The V and J ends lost 8 bases and 7 bases respectively, with 20 bases between them. Germline CDR1 MNHNS, CDR2 SASEGT. As originally analysed: How many nucleated cells were present was estimated from reference gene primer amplification. Profiled with immunoSEQ multiplex PCR; TCRdb holds only in-frame clones, not every one. V, J and clone size are those of that table, while D and trimming were read from the DNA. The sample includes roughly 8,500 clones, just over 85% of them seen just once. V is TRBV6-1 and J is TRBJ1-1; no clear D. Sequenced input: peripheral blood. This receptor was identified in a woman aged 50 to 60 with active or convalescent COVID-19. The DNA for the CDR3 is TGTGCCAGCTCCCTAGGAGGTCGGGTTGGTGAAGCTTTCTTT. The encoded protein is CASSLGGRVGEAFF.